This T cell receptor beta chain was sequenced for a study of blood T cell repertoires in COVID-19. For the study at large: The United States, Italy and Spain provided the acute and convalescent COVID-19 samples.

This CDR3 is built from 14 residues. Looked up from germline, CDR1 is MDHEN and CDR2 is SYDVKM. The J segment lost 6 bases and the V segment lost 5 bases, leaving 7 bases of the junction unmatched. Measured with immunoSEQ multiplex PCR; TCRdb has only the in-frame clones, and not every one. The sample yields about 190,000 clones, 84% seen once. The sample taken for sequencing was peripheral blood. V usage is TRBV28 and J usage is TRBJ2-4; 7 bases align to TRBD2. The origin of this receptor is a woman aged 70-85 years with active or convalescent COVID-19. CDR3: CASSRGGLRNIQYF. DNA of the CDR3: TGTGCCAGCAGTAGGGGAGGGCTACGAAACATTCAGTACTTC.